This T cell receptor (beta chain) is drawn from a study of shared T cell receptors in the human thymus. TCRdb's table, derived via immunoSEQ multiplex PCR, lists solely in-frame clones and lacks some. This table holds hundreds of thousands of clones, 78% found once. Trimming left V 5 bases short and J 4 bases short, with 21 bases between. The CDR3 contains 16 residues. Germline values: CDR1 SGHAT, CDR2 FQNNGV. These data were likewise used in another study, on human thymus T cells. As reported in that work: Gene usage for V and J segments appeared biased in thymic and blood repertoires.

This TCR derives from a boy under two years old with a congenital heart defect. The chain links TRBV11-2 to TRBJ2-7; D may be TRBD2 (6 bases). Sequencing was performed on thymocytes. This CDR3 is CASSNSCGSGRYEQYF. CDR3 nucleotides: TGTGCCAGCAGCAACAGCTGCGGAAGCGGGCGTTACGAGCAGTACTTC.